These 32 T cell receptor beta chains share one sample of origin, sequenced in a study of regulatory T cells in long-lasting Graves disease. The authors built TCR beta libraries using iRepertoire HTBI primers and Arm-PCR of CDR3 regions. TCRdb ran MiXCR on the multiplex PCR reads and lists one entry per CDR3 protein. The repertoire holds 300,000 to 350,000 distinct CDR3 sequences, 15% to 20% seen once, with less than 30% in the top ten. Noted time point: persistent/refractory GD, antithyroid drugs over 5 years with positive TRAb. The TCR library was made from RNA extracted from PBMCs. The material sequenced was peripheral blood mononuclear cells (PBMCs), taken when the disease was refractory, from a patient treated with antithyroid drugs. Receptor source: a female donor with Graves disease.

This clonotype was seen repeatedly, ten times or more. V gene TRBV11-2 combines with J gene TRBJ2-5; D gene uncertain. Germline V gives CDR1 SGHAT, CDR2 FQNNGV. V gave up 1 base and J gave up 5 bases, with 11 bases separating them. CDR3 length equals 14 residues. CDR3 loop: CASSLAGHGETQYF. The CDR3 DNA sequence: TGTGCCAGCAGCTTAGCAGGCCATGGGGAGACCCAGTACTTC.

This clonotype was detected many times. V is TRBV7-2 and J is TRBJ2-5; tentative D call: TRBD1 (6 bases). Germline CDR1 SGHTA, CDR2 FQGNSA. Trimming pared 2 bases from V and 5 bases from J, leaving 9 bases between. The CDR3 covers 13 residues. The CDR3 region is CASSLNRAETQYF. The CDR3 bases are TGTGCCAGCAGCTTAAACAGGGCGGAGACCCAGTACTTC.

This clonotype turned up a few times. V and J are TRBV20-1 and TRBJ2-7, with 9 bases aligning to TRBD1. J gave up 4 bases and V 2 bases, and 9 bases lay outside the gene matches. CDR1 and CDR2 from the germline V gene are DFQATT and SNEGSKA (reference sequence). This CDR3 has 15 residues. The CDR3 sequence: CSARPFGTGIYEQYF. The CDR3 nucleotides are TGCAGTGCTAGACCCTTCGGGACAGGGATATACGAGCAGTACTTC.

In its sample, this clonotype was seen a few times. Here the CDR3 reads CASSTTEVREQYF. DNA for the CDR3: TGTGCCAGCAGCACTACAGAGGTCAGGGAGCAGTACTTC. This rearrangement joins TRBV11-3 to TRBJ2-7; D remains ambiguous. Germline V gene lookup returns CDR1 SGHNT and CDR2 YENEEA. This CDR3 spans 13 amino acids. The germline V and J ends were trimmed by 5 bases and 7 bases, with 15 bases remaining between them.

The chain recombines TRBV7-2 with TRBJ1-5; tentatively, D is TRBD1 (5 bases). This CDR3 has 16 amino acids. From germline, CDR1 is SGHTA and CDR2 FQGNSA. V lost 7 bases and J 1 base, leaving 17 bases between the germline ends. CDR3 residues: CASTLHGAVSNQPQHF. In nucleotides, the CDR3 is TGTGCCAGCACCCTCCATGGGGCAGTGAGCAATCAGCCCCAGCATTTT.

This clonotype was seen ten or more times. CDR3 DNA: TGTGCCAGCAGCCCCCGACAGGACGGGGGGACCCAGTACTTC. Translation: CASSPRQDGGTQYF. This rearrangement joins TRBV13 to TRBJ2-5; D is tentatively TRBD1 or TRBD2 (6 bases each). Germline V gene sequence: CDR1 PRHDT, CDR2 FYEKMQ (reference sequence). V was pared by 5 bases and J by 7 bases, with 17 bases between. The CDR3 covers 14 residues.

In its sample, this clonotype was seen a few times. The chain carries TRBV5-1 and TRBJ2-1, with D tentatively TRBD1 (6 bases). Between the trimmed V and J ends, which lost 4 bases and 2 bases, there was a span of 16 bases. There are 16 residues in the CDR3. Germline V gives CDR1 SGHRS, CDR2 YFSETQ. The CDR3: CASSRTEPITYNEQFF. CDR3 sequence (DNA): TGCGCCAGCAGCCGGACAGAACCTATCACCTACAATGAGCAGTTCTTC.

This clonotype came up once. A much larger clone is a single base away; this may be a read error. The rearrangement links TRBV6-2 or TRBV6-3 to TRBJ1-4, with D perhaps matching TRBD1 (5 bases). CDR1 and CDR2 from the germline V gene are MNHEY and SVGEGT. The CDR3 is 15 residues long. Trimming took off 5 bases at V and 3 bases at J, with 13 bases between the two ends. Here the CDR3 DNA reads TGTGCCAGCAGTGCCCGGGACGGGCCTAATGAAAAACTGTTTTTT. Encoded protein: CASSARDGPNEKLFF.

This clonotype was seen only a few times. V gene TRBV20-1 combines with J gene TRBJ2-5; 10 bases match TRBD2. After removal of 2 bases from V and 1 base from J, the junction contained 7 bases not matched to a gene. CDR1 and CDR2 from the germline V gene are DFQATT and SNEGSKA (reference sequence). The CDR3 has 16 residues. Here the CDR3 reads CSARYPRLAGQETQYF. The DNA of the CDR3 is TGCAGTGCTAGATATCCACGACTAGCGGGCCAAGAGACCCAGTACTTC.

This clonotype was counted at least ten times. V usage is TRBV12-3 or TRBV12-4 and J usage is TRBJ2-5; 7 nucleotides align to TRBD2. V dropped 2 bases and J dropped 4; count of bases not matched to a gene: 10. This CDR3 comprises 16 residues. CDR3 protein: CASSLSSGGGGETQYF. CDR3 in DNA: TGTGCCAGCAGTTTATCTAGCGGCGGGGGTGGAGAGACCCAGTACTTC.

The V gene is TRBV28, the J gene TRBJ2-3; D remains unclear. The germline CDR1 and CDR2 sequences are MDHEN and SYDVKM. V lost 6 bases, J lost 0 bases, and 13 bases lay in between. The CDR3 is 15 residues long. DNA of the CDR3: TGTGCCAGCAGCCCGGCCGCACCTAGCACAGATACGCAGTATTTT. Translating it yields CASSPAAPSTDTQYF.

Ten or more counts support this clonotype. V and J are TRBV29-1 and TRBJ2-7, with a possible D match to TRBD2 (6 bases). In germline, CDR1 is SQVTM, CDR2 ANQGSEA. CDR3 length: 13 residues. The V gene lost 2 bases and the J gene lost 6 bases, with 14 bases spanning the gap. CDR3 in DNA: TGCAGCGTTGAACAGGGATTGGGGGGCGAGCAGTACTTC. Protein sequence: CSVEQGLGGEQYF.

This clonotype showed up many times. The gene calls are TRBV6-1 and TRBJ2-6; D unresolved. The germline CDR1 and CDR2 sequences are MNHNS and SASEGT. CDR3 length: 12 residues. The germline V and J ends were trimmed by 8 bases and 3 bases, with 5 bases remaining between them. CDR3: CASRYGANVLTF. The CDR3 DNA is TGTGCCAGCCGGTATGGGGCCAACGTCCTGACTTTC.

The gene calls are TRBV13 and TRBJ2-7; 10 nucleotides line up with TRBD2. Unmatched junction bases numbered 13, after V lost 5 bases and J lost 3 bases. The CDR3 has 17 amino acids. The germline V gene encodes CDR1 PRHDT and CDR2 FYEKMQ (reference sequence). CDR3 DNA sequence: TGTGCCAGCAGCCCTAATCCGGGACTAGCGCATAACTACGAGCAGTACTTC. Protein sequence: CASSPNPGLAHNYEQYF.

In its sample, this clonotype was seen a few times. This CDR3 reads CASSIVKGNQPQHF. The DNA for the CDR3 is TGTGCCAGTAGTATAGTGAAGGGAAATCAGCCCCAGCATTTT. V gene TRBV19 combines with J gene TRBJ1-5; D gene uncertain. The V gene's germline CDR1 is LNHDA and CDR2 SQIVND (reference sequence). The CDR3 has 14 amino acids. V lost 1 base to trimming and J lost 4 bases, with 8 bases between them.

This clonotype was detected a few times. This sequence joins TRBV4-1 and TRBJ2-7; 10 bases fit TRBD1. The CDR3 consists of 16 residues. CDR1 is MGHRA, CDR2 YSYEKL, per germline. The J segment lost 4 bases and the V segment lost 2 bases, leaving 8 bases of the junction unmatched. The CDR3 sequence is CASSQTLDRGKYEQYF. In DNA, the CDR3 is TGCGCCAGCAGCCAAACCCTGGACAGGGGGAAATACGAGCAGTACTTC.

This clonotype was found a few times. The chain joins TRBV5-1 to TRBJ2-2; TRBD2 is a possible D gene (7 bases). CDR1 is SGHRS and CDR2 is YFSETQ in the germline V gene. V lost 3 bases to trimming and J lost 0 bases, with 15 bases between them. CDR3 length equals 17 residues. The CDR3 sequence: CASSSPGGGANTGELFF. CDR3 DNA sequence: TGCGCCAGCAGCTCCCCGGGCGGGGGCGCGAACACCGGGGAGCTGTTTTTT. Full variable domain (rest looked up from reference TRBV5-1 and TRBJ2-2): KAGVTQTPRYLIKTRGQQVTLSCSPISGHRSVSWYQQTPGQGLQFLFEYFSETQRNKGNFPGRFSGRQFSNSRSEMNVSTLELGDSALYLCASSSPGGGANTGELFFGEGSRLTVL.

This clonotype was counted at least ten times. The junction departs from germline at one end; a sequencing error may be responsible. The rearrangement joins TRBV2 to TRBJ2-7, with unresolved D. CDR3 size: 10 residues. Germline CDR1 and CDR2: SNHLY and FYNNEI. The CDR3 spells CASSDYAQYF. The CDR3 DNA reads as TGTGCCAGCAGTGACTACGCGCAGTACTTC.

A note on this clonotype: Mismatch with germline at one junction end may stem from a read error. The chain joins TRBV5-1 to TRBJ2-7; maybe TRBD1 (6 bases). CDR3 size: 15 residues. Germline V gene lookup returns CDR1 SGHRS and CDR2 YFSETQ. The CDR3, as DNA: TGCGCCAACAGCCCCTACCCAGGGGTGCGCTACGAGCAGTACTTC. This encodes CANSPYPGVRYEQYF.

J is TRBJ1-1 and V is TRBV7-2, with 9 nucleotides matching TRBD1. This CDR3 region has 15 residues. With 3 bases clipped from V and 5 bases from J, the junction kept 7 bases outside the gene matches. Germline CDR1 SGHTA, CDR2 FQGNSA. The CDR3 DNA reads TGTGCCAGCAGCTTTGCCGGGACAGGGCAAACTGAAGCTTTCTTT. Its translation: CASSFAGTGQTEAFF.

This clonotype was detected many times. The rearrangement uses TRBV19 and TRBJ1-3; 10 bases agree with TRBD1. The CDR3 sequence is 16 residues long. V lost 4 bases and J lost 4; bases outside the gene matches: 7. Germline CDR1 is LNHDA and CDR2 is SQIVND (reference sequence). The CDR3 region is CASSTRGTGAGNTIYF. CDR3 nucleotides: TGTGCCAGTAGTACCCGCGGGACAGGGGCAGGAAACACCATATATTTT.

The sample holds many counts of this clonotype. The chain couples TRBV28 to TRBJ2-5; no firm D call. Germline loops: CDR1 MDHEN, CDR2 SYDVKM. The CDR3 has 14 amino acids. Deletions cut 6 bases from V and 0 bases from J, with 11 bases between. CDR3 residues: CASSAYQYQETQYF. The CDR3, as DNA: TGTGCCAGCAGCGCCTACCAGTACCAAGAGACCCAGTACTTC. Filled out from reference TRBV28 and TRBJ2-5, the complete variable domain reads DVKVTQSSRYLVKRTGEKVFLECVQDMDHENMFWYRQDPGLGLRLIYFSYDVKMKEKGDIPEGYSVSREKKERFSLILESASTNQTSMYLCASSAYQYQETQYFGPGTRLLVL.

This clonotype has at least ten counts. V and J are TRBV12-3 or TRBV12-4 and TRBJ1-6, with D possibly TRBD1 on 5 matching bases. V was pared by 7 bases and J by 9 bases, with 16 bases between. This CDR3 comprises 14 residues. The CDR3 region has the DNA TGTGCCAGCACTTCGGACAACAATCGTTCACCCCTCCACTTT. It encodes CASTSDNNRSPLHF.

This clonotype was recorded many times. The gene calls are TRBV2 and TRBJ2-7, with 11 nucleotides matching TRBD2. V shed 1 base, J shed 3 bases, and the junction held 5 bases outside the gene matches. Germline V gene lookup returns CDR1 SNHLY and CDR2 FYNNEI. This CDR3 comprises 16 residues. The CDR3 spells CASSEGIGLAGYEQYF. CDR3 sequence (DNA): TGTGCCAGCAGTGAAGGGATTGGACTAGCGGGCTACGAGCAGTACTTC.

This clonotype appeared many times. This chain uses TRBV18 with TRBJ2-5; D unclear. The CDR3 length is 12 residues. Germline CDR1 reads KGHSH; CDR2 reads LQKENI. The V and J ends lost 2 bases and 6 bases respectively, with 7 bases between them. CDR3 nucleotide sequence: TGTGCCAGCTCACCAGATCGCAAGACCCAGTACTTC. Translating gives CASSPDRKTQYF.

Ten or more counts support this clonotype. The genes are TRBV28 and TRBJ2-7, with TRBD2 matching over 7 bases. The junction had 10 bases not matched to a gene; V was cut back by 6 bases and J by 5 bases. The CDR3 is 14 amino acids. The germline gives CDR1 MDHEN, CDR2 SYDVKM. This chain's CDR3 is CASRIAGRLNEQYF. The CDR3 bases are TGTGCCAGCAGAATAGCCGGGAGGTTGAACGAGCAGTACTTC.

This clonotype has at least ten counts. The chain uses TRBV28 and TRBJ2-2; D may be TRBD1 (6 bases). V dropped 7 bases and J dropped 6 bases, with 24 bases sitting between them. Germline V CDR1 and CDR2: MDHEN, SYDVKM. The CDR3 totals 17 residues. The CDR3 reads CASTPHQGRAESGELFF. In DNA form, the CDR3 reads TGTGCCAGCACCCCACATCAGGGGCGCGCCGAATCCGGGGAGCTGTTTTTT.

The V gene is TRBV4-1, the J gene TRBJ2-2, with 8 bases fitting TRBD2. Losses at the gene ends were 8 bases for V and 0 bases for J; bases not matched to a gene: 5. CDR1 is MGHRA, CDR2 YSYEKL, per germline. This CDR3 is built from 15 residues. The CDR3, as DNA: TGCGCCAGCGGGCCCGGGAGGGCGAACACCGGGGAGCTGTTTTTT. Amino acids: CASGPGRANTGELFF.

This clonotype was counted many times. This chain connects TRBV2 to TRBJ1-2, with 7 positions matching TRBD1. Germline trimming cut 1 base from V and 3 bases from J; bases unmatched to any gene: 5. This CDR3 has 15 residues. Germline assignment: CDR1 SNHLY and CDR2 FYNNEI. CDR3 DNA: TGTGCCAGCAGTGAAGGCCAGGGGGGTTACTATGGCTACACCTTC. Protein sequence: CASSEGQGGYYGYTF. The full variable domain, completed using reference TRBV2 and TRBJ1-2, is EPEVTQTPSHQVTQMGQEVILRCVPISNHLYFYWYRQILGQKVEFLVSFYNNEISEKSEIFDDQFSVERPDGSNFTLKIRSTKLEDSAMYFCASSEGQGGYYGYTFGSGTRLTVV.

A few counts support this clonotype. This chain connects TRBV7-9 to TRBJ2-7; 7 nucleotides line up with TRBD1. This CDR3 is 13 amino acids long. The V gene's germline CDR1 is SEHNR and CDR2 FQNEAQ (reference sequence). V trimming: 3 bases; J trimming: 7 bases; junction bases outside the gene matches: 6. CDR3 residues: CASSLTGQGEQYF. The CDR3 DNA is TGTGCCAGCAGCTTGACAGGGCAGGGGGAGCAGTACTTC.

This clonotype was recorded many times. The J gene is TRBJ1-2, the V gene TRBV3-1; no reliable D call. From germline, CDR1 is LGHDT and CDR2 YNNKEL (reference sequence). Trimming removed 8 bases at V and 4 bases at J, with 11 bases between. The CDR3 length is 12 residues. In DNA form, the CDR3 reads TGTGCCAGCTCCAGGCCGGGCTATGGCTACACCTTC. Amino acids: CASSRPGYGYTF.

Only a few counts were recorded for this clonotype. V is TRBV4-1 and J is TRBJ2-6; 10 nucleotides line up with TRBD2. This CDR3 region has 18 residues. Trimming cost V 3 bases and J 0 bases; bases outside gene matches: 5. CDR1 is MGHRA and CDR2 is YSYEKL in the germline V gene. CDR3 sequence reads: CASSHGLADYSGANVLTF. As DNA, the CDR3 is TGCGCCAGCAGCCACGGACTAGCGGACTACTCTGGGGCCAACGTCCTGACTTTC.